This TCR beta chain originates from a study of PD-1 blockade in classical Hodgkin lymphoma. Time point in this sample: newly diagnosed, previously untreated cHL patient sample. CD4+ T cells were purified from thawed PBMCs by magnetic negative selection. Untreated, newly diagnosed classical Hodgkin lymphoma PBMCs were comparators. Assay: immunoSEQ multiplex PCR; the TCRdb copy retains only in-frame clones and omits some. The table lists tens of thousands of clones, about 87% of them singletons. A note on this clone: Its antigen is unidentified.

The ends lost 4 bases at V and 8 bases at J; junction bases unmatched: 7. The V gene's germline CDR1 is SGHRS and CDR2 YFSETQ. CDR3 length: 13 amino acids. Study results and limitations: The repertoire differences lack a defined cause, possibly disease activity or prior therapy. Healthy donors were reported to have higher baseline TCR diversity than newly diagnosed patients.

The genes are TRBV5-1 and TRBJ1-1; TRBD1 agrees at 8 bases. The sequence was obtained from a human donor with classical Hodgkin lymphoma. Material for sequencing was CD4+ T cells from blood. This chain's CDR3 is CASSVDGTGEAFF. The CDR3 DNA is TGCGCCAGCAGCGTTGACGGGACAGGAGAAGCTTTCTTT.